The 20 T cell receptor beta chains below all came from one sample that was sequenced in a study of blood T cell repertoires in COVID-19. Profiled with immunoSEQ multiplex PCR; TCRdb holds only in-frame clones, not every one. The sample holds around 100,000 clones, roughly 80% seen once. The sample taken for sequencing was peripheral blood. These TCRs come from a woman in her 70s with acute or convalescent COVID-19.

V is TRBV2 and J is TRBJ2-5; 10 bases match TRBD1. After removal of 6 bases from V and 2 bases from J, the junction contained 3 bases not matched to a gene. The CDR3 is 14 amino acids. Germline values: CDR1 SNHLY, CDR2 FYNNEI. The CDR3 nucleotides read TGTGCCAGCAGCAGGGACAGGGGTCAAGAGACCCAGTACTTC. Protein: CASSRDRGQETQYF.

About this clone: In the same sample, other DNA sequences code for this CDR3. The rearrangement joins TRBV19 to TRBJ2-5; D remains ambiguous. V gave up 3 bases and J gave up 1 base, with 9 bases separating them. Germline lookup yields CDR1 LNHDA and CDR2 SQIVND (reference sequence). This CDR3 has 14 residues. As DNA, the CDR3 is TGTGCCAGTAGTATCCCAGGCCTCCAAGAGACCCAGTACTTC. It yields the protein CASSIPGLQETQYF. Full variable domain (missing parts from reference TRBV19 and TRBJ2-5): DGGITQSPKYLFRKEGQNVTLSCEQNLNHDAMYWYRQDPGQGLRLIYYSQIVNDFQKGDIAEGYSVSREKKESFPLTVTSAQKNPTAFYLCASSIPGLQETQYFGPGTRLLVL.

Only one count was recorded for this clone. The chain has TRBV24-1 and TRBJ2-3; TRBD2 agrees at 9 bases. CDR3 length equals 16 residues. The J segment lost 2 bases and the V segment lost 4 bases, leaving 6 bases of the junction unmatched. Germline lookup yields CDR1 KGHDR and CDR2 SFDVKD. This CDR3 reads CATSEGLAGVTDTQYF. The DNA for the CDR3 is TGTGCCACCAGTGAGGGCTTAGCGGGGGTCACAGATACGCAGTATTTT.

This clone was observed a handful of times. The rearrangement joins TRBV6-5 to TRBJ1-4, with a tentative D call TRBD1 (6 bases). Between the trimmed V and J ends, which lost 7 bases and 7 bases, there was a span of 16 bases. CDR3 length equals 14 residues. CDR1 is MNHEY, CDR2 SVGAGI, per germline. The CDR3 loop reads CASTQTGRGEKLFF. The CDR3 DNA sequence: TGTGCCAGCACTCAAACAGGGCGAGGTGAAAAACTGTTTTTT.

This clone was seen more than once but under ten times. The chain carries TRBV18 and TRBJ2-6; 8 bases are shared with TRBD1. Looked up from germline, CDR1 is KGHSH and CDR2 is LQKENI. V shed 3 bases, J shed 1 base, and the junction held 2 bases outside the gene matches. CDR3 size: 16 residues. CDR3: CASSPRQGSGANVLTF. The CDR3 DNA is TGTGCCAGCTCACCGCGACAGGGGTCTGGGGCCAACGTCCTGACTTTC.

The chain employs TRBV4-3 and TRBJ1-6; 8 nucleotides line up with TRBD1. After removal of 0 bases from V and 8 bases from J, the junction contained 12 bases not matched to a gene. Germline CDR1 reads LGHNA; CDR2 reads YSLEER. The CDR3 has 18 residues. DNA for the CDR3: TGCGCCAGCAGCCAAGATTGGGTCAGTGGACAGGGAGATTCACCCCTCCACTTT. Translating gives CASSQDWVSGQGDSPLHF.

The CDR3: CASSVSLAGATNTGELFF. DNA of the CDR3: TGTGCCAGCAGCGTATCACTAGCGGGGGCCACGAACACCGGGGAGCTGTTTTTT. The chain carries TRBV9 and TRBJ2-2; 11 nucleotides match TRBD2. Germline-derived CDR1 and CDR2 are SGDLS and YYNGEE. The CDR3 length is 18 residues. After removal of 1 base from V and 0 bases from J, the junction contained 5 bases not matched to a gene.

This clone has just a few counts. The rearrangement joins TRBV24-1 to TRBJ1-3, with 7 bases aligning to TRBD1. The V gene's germline CDR1 is KGHDR and CDR2 SFDVKD. This CDR3 region has 16 residues. The junction had 7 bases not matched to a gene; V was cut back by 5 bases and J by 1 base. CDR3 sequence reads: CATSGDSSHSGNTIYF. CDR3 DNA sequence: TGTGCCACCAGTGGGGACAGTAGTCATTCTGGAAACACCATATATTTT.

The J gene is TRBJ2-5, the V gene TRBV5-4; TRBD2 matches at 9 bases. Per germline, CDR1 SGHNT and CDR2 YYREEE (reference sequence). The CDR3 is 17 residues long. V dropped 0 bases and J dropped 7; count of bases not matched to a gene: 13. The CDR3 is CASSLAGASGVEGTQYF. DNA for the CDR3: TGTGCCAGCAGCTTGGCCGGGGCTAGCGGGGTTGAGGGGACCCAGTACTTC.

This clone has a handful of counts. V usage is TRBV30 and J usage is TRBJ1-2; TRBD1 might be the D (5 bases). The CDR3 runs to 15 residues. The germline V gene encodes CDR1 GTSNPN and CDR2 SVGIG (reference sequence). The ends were cut back, 0 bases at V and 2 bases at J, with 13 bases in the middle. Here the CDR3 reads CAWSVSDNANYGYTF. CDR3 bases: TGTGCCTGGAGTGTATCGGACAACGCAAACTATGGCTACACCTTC.

The chain recombines TRBV18 with TRBJ1-1; D remains unclear. The V end was cut by 5 bases, the J end by 2 bases, with 9 bases between. Looked up from germline, CDR1 is KGHSH and CDR2 is LQKENI. This CDR3 spans 13 amino acids. CDR3 in amino acids: CASSVQFNTEAFF. The CDR3 region has the DNA TGTGCCAGCTCAGTCCAGTTTAACACTGAAGCTTTCTTT.

The chain has TRBV5-1 and TRBJ1-1, with D perhaps TRBD1 (6 bases). The CDR3 consists of 13 residues. The V gene's germline CDR1 is SGHRS and CDR2 YFSETQ. Trimming left V 4 bases short and J 3 bases short, with 10 bases between. In nucleotides, the CDR3 is TGCGCCAGCAGCCTGAAGGGGGACACTGAAGCTTTCTTT. Its translation: CASSLKGDTEAFF.

The chain carries TRBV2 and TRBJ1-5; tentatively, D is TRBD1 (6 bases). Germline CDR1 SNHLY, CDR2 FYNNEI. The V end was cut by 4 bases, the J end by 2 bases, with 12 bases between. The CDR3 loop spans 15 amino acids. The CDR3 nucleotides read TGTGCCAGCAGTGGTAACAGGGTGGGCAATCAGCCCCAGCATTTT. Amino acids: CASSGNRVGNQPQHF. Looking up the rest from reference TRBV2 and TRBJ1-5 gives the full variable domain: EPEVTQTPSHQVTQMGQEVILRCVPISNHLYFYWYRQILGQKVEFLVSFYNNEISEKSEIFDDQFSVERPDGSNFTLKIRSTKLEDSAMYFCASSGNRVGNQPQHFGDGTRLSIL.

This clone was detected only a few times. The gene calls are TRBV5-8 and TRBJ2-5, with TRBD1 matching 8 bases. V was clipped by 4 bases and J by 5 bases; unmatched bases: 13. Looked up from germline, CDR1 is SGHTS and CDR2 is YDEGEE. CDR3 size: 16 residues. The CDR3 bases are TGTGCCAGCAGCCCTGGACAGGGCGCGTATTGGGAGACCCAGTACTTC. As protein: CASSPGQGAYWETQYF.

The chain combines TRBV19 with TRBJ2-6; D is undetermined. CDR3 size: 15 residues. Germline CDR1 is LNHDA and CDR2 is SQIVND (reference sequence). V lost 3 bases and J 0 bases, leaving 6 bases between the germline ends. In DNA form, the CDR3 reads TGTGCCAGTAGTATCGGGTACTCTGGGGCCAACGTCCTGACTTTC. It specifies CASSIGYSGANVLTF.

The chain recombines TRBV19 with TRBJ2-3, with unresolved D. V lost 4 bases and J 11 bases, leaving 22 bases between the germline ends. Germline V gene lookup returns CDR1 LNHDA and CDR2 SQIVND (reference sequence). The CDR3 is 15 residues long. The CDR3 spells CASSTSARPDLGQYF. DNA of the CDR3: TGTGCCAGTAGTACCTCTGCTAGACCGGATCTGGGGCAGTATTTT.

The chain couples TRBV7-9 to TRBJ1-4, with 7 bases fitting TRBD1. Trimming at V came to 5 bases and at J to 8 bases, leaving 11 bases not matched to a gene. The germline V gene has CDR1 SEHNR and CDR2 FQNEAQ (reference sequence). CDR3 length equals 15 residues. CDR3 in DNA: TGTGCCAGCAGCCCCGACAGGGCCGTCCAAGAAAAACTGTTTTTT. This translates into CASSPDRAVQEKLFF.

Only a few counts were recorded for this clone. The gene calls are TRBV7-9 and TRBJ1-1, with a possible D match to TRBD1 (6 bases). The germline V gene has CDR1 SEHNR and CDR2 FQNEAQ (reference sequence). Trimming removed 3 bases at V and 1 base at J, with 9 bases between. This CDR3 is 14 amino acids long. In nucleotides, the CDR3 is TGTGCCAGCAGCTTGGACAGCCGGAACACTGAAGCTTTCTTT. This sequence encodes CASSLDSRNTEAFF.

CDR3 loop: CASATGGTYGYTF. The CDR3, as DNA: TGTGCCAGCGCCACGGGGGGCACCTATGGCTACACCTTC. V gene TRBV5-4 combines with J gene TRBJ1-2, with D perhaps matching TRBD1 (6 bases). CDR3 length: 13 amino acids. Germline loops: CDR1 SGHNT, CDR2 YYREEE (reference sequence). Trimming removed 7 bases at V and 4 bases at J, with 14 bases between.

The chain recombines TRBV12-3 or TRBV12-4 with TRBJ2-7, with 7 bases that match TRBD1. CDR3 length equals 13 residues. The V and J ends lost 6 bases and 2 bases, in that order; junction bases with no gene match: 4. The CDR3 loop reads CASSPGQPYEQYF. The CDR3 bases are TGTGCCAGCAGCCCGGGACAGCCCTACGAGCAGTACTTC.